Listed below are T cell receptor beta chains from one sample, sequenced in a study of shared clonotypes between healthy human individuals. Only in-frame clones appear in the TCRdb table, and some are missing; sequencing was by immunoSEQ multiplex PCR. This table holds about 1.1 million clones, approximately 80% found once. The sequencing sample was made of memory CD4+ T cells from PBMCs. Every receptor here comes from a young man in good health. Some clones in this sample may be carry-over from other donors' samples. Both conserved end residues are part of each CDR3. Fields, in order: V gene, J gene, D gene, clone size, CDR3 DNA, CDR3 protein. D genes are given only for firm matches. Some rows mark clone size as missing; the rest say once, few, many or name a class of expanded clone.

V: TRBV7-3; J: TRBJ2-2; D: TRBD2; size: few; DNA: TGTGCCAGCAGCCCATCACGGGGGGGAAACACCGGGGAGCTGTTTTTT; CDR3: CASSPSRGGNTGELFF
V: TRBV9; J: TRBJ2-7; D: NA; size: NA; DNA: TGTGCCAGCAGCGTACAGGGTAGTAGCTACGAGCAGTACTTC; CDR3: CASSVQGSSYEQYF
V: TRBV5-6; J: TRBJ2-7; D: NA; size: few; DNA: TGTGCCAGCAGCTCAGGCCCGGCTTACGAGCAGTACTTC; CDR3: CASSSGPAYEQYF
V: TRBV5-1; J: TRBJ1-1; D: NA; size: NA; DNA: TGCGCCAGCAGCTTAGTAGGTGGGATGAACACTGAAGCTTTCTTT; CDR3: CASSLVGGMNTEAFF
V: TRBV6-1; J: TRBJ2-7; D: NA; size: NA; DNA: TGTGCCAGCAGTTACTCGGAGCAGTACTTC; CDR3: CASSYSEQYF
V: TRBV28; J: TRBJ1-1; D: NA; size: NA; DNA: TGTGCCAGCAGTCCCCCCGGTCGGGGGGGCACTGAAGCTTTCTTT; CDR3: CASSPPGRGGTEAFF
V: TRBV5-1; J: TRBJ2-3; D: TRBD2; size: NA; DNA: TGCGCCAGCAGCTTGGGGCCGACTAGCGGTTCTACAGATACGCAGTATTTT; CDR3: CASSLGPTSGSTDTQYF
V: TRBV19; J: TRBJ1-5; D: NA; size: few; DNA: TGTGCCAGTAGTATTCCCGCCAGAGGCCAGCCCCAGCATTTT; CDR3: CASSIPARGQPQHF
V: TRBV30; J: TRBJ1-1; D: NA; size: NA; DNA: TGTGCCTGGAGTACAGGGTTATTTGGGGGAGCTTTCTTT; CDR3: CAWSTGLFGGAFF
V: TRBV5-1; J: TRBJ1-4; D: TRBD1; size: NA; DNA: TGCGCCAGCAGCTTACCCCGGGGGACAGCAAATGAAAAACTGTTTTTT; CDR3: CASSLPRGTANEKLFF
V: TRBV19; J: TRBJ2-2; D: NA; size: few; DNA: TGTGCCAGTAGTATTTATGCCCCCGGGGAGCTGTTTTTT; CDR3: CASSIYAPGELFF
V: TRBV27; J: TRBJ2-7; D: NA; size: NA; DNA: TGTGCCAGCAGTTTTCGGGGGGCGGGGGAGCAGTACTTC; CDR3: CASSFRGAGEQYF
V: TRBV9; J: TRBJ1-4; D: NA; size: once; DNA: TGTGCCAGCCGGCGGGGGGACATAGGTGAAAAACTGTTTTTT; CDR3: CASRRGDIGEKLFF
V: TRBV29-1; J: TRBJ2-3; D: TRBD1; size: NA; DNA: TGCAGCGTCCCCGGACAGGGGCGGAGGGATACGCAGTATTTT; CDR3: CSVPGQGRRDTQYF
V: TRBV14; J: TRBJ2-7; D: NA; size: NA; DNA: TGTGCCAGCAGCGCCGCGAACTCCTACGAGCAGTACTTC; CDR3: CASSAANSYEQYF
V: TRBV9; J: TRBJ2-6; D: NA; size: NA; DNA: TGTGCCAGCAGCGTAACCGGGAGCGGGCGCAAAGGAGCCAACGTCCTGACTTTC; CDR3: CASSVTGSGRKGANVLTF
V: TRBV28; J: TRBJ1-2; D: TRBD1; size: NA; DNA: TGTGCCAGCAGGGGGACAGGTGACTATGGCTACACCTTC; CDR3: CASRGTGDYGYTF
V: TRBV5-4; J: TRBJ2-5; D: TRBD2; size: NA; DNA: TGTGCCAGCAGACCAAGCGGGAAACAGACCCAGTACTTC; CDR3: CASRPSGKQTQYF
V: TRBV5-1; J: TRBJ1-2; D: NA; size: NA; DNA: TGCGCCAGCAGCCGTAATAGGGGATGGGACTCTAACTATGGCTACACCTTC; CDR3: CASSRNRGWDSNYGYTF
V: TRBV5-1; J: TRBJ2-7; D: NA; size: NA; DNA: TGCGCCAGCAGCTTGGGGCCTTTTTCCCGGGACACCCCCTACGAGCAGTACTTC; CDR3: CASSLGPFSRDTPYEQYF
V: TRBV10-3; J: TRBJ2-4; D: NA; size: NA; DNA: TGTGCCATCAGTGACAGGGCCGAAGCCAAAAACATTCAGTACTTC; CDR3: CAISDRAEAKNIQYF
V: TRBV5-1; J: TRBJ1-4; D: NA; size: NA; DNA: TGCGCCAGCAGCATAGGGACCGGGTCATTTGGGGAACTGTTTTTT; CDR3: CASSIGTGSFGELFF
V: TRBV28; J: TRBJ2-3; D: NA; size: NA; DNA: TGTGCCAGCAGTACGGCGGGCCCCGGTAGGGATACGCAGTATTTT; CDR3: CASSTAGPGRDTQYF
V: TRBV28; J: TRBJ2-7; D: NA; size: many; DNA: TGTGCCAGCAGTCCGTTGTGGTCCTACGAGCAGTACTTC; CDR3: CASSPLWSYEQYF
V: TRBV18; J: TRBJ2-6; D: NA; size: NA; DNA: TGTGCCAGCTCACCACTAACGGCAGGGGTAGACTCTGGGGCCAACGTCCTGACTTTC; CDR3: CASSPLTAGVDSGANVLTF
V: TRBV28; J: TRBJ1-3; D: NA; size: NA; DNA: TGTGCCAGCAGCCAGTTCCGTTGGGCAAGCTCTGGAAACACCATATATTTT; CDR3: CASSQFRWASSGNTIYF
V: TRBV27; J: TRBJ2-7; D: NA; size: once; DNA: TGTGCCAGCAGTTCGAACGAGGGGGGAGGGCAGTACTTC; CDR3: CASSSNEGGGQYF
V: TRBV6-1; J: TRBJ2-3; D: NA; size: NA; DNA: TGTGCCAGCACTCAGGCAGGGAGTATAGATACGCAGTATTTT; CDR3: CASTQAGSIDTQYF
V: TRBV4-2; J: TRBJ2-7; D: NA; size: once; DNA: TGTGCCAGCAGCCAGCCCGGAAACTACGAGCAGTACTTC; CDR3: CASSQPGNYEQYF
V: TRBV9; J: TRBJ2-7; D: NA; size: NA; DNA: TGTGCCAGCAGCGTGGTAGACCAAATGGGGGAGCAGTACTTC; CDR3: CASSVVDQMGEQYF
V: TRBV9; J: TRBJ2-2; D: NA; size: once; DNA: TGTGCCAGCAGACCCCACACCGGGGAGCTGTTTTTT; CDR3: CASRPHTGELFF
V: TRBV29-1; J: TRBJ2-3; D: NA; size: NA; DNA: TGCAGCGTTCTGGACGGCACAGATACGCAGTATTTT; CDR3: CSVLDGTDTQYF
V: TRBV4-3; J: TRBJ2-2; D: NA; size: NA; DNA: TGCGCCAGCAGCCAACGAAGCTTAGCGACGAACACCGGGGAGCTGTTTTTT; CDR3: CASSQRSLATNTGELFF
V: TRBV6-5; J: TRBJ1-6; D: NA; size: NA; DNA: TGTGCCAGCACACAGGGTTTTTTTAATTCACCCCTCCACTTT; CDR3: CASTQGFFNSPLHF
V: TRBV23-1; J: TRBJ1-5; D: NA; size: NA; DNA: TGCGCCAGTAAAACCTCTAATGGGGGATACCAGCCCCAGCATTTT; CDR3: CASKTSNGGYQPQHF
V: TRBV18; J: TRBJ1-2; D: NA; size: NA; DNA: TGTGCCAGCTCACTACCCAGCGGGCAAAACCTCTATGGCTACACCTTC; CDR3: CASSLPSGQNLYGYTF
V: TRBV5-1; J: TRBJ2-3; D: NA; size: NA; DNA: TGCGCCAGCAGCTTGAGGGGACGGACCGACCTCACAGATACGCAGTATTTT; CDR3: CASSLRGRTDLTDTQYF
V: TRBV7-9; J: TRBJ2-5; D: TRBD1; size: once; DNA: TGTGCCAGTAGCTTACAGGGGGCCCAAGAGACCCAGTACTTC; CDR3: CASSLQGAQETQYF
V: TRBV25-1; J: TRBJ2-7; D: TRBD2; size: NA; DNA: TGTGCCAGCAGTGAATTCAGCGGGAGGGCCATCGGCGAGCAGTACTTC; CDR3: CASSEFSGRAIGEQYF
V: TRBV27; J: TRBJ2-3; D: NA; size: NA; DNA: TGTGCCAGCATTCAAAGTCGGAGGGCAGATACGCAGTATTTT; CDR3: CASIQSRRADTQYF